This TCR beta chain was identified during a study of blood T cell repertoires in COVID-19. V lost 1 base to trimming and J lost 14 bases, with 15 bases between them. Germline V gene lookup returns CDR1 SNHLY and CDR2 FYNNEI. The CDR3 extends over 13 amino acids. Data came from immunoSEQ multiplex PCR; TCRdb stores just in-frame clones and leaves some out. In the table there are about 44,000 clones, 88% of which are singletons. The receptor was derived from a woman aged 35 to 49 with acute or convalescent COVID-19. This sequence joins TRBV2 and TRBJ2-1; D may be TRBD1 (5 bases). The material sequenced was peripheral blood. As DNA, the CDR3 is TGTGCCAGCAGTGAAGGTTGGGGCAGGGTAAAGTTCTTC. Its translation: CASSEGWGRVKFF.